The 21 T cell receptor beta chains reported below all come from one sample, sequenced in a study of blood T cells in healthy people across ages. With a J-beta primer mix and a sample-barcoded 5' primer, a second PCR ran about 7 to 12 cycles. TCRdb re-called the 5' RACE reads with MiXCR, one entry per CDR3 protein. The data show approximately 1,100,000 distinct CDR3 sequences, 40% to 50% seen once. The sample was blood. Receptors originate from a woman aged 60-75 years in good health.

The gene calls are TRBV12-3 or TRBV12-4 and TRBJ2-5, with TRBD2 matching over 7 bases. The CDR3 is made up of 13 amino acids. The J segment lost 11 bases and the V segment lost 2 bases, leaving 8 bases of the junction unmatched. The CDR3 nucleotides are TGTGCCAGCAGTTTATCGACTAGCACGGAGCAGTACTTC. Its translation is CASSLSTSTEQYF.

This CDR3 is CAIREALLKAEQYF. The CDR3 DNA reads as TGTGCCATCAGGGAAGCCTTGCTAAAGGCCGAGCAGTACTTC. The gene calls are TRBV10-3 and TRBJ2-4; D not certain. The tail of the sequence fits TRBJ2-7 better, so the J call may be wrong. Germline assignment: CDR1 ENHRY and CDR2 SYGVKD. CDR3 length: 14 amino acids.

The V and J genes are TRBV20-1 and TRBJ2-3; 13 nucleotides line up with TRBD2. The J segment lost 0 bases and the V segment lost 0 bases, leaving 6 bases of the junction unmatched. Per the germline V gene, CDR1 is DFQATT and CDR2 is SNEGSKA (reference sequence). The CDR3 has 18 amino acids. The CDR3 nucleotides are TGCAGTGCTAGAGATCTCCGGACTAGCGGGAGTAGCACAGATACGCAGTATTTT. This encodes CSARDLRTSGSSTDTQYF.

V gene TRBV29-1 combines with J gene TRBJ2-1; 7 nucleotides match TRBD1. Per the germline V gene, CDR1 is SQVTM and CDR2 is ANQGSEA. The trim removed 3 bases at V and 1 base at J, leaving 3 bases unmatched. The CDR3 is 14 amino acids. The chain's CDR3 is CSVELQGSYNEQFF. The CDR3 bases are TGCAGCGTTGAGTTACAGGGGTCCTACAATGAGCAGTTCTTC.

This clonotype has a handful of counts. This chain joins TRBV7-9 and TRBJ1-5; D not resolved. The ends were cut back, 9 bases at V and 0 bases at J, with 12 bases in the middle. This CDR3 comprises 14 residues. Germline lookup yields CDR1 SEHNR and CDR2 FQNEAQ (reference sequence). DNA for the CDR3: TGTGCCAGTGCTCGGACGGATAGCAATCAGCCCCAGCATTTT. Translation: CASARTDSNQPQHF.

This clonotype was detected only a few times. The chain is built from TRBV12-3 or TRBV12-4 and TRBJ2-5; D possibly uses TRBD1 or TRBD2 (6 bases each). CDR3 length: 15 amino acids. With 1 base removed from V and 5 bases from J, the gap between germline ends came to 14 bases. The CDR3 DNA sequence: TGTGCCAGCAGTTTAGGGGGGCCCGGAGGGGAGACCCAGTACTTC. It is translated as CASSLGGPGGETQYF.

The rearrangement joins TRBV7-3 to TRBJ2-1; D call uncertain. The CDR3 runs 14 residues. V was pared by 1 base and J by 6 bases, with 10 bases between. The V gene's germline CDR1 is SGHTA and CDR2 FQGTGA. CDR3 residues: CASSLSNSGNEQFF. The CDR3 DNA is TGTGCCAGCAGCTTAAGCAACTCCGGCAATGAGCAGTTCTTC.

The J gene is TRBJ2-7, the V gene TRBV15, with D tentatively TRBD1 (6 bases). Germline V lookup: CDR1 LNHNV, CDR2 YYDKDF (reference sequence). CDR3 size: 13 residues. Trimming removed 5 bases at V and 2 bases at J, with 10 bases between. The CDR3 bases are TGTGCCACCAGCGTGGGACAAGCCTACGAGCAGTACTTC. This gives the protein CATSVGQAYEQYF.

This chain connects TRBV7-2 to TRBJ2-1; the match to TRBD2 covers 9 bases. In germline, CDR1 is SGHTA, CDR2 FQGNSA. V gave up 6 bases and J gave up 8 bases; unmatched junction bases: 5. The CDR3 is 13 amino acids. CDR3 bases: TGTGCCAGCAGTCTTAGCGGGGGACATGAGCAGTTCTTC. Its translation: CASSLSGGHEQFF. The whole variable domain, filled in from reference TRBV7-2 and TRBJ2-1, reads GAGVSQSPSNKVTEKGKDVELRCDPISGHTALYWYRQSLGQGLEFLIYFQGNSAPDKSGLPSDRFSAERTGGSVSTLTIQRTQQEDSAVYLCASSLSGGHEQFFGPGTRLTVL.

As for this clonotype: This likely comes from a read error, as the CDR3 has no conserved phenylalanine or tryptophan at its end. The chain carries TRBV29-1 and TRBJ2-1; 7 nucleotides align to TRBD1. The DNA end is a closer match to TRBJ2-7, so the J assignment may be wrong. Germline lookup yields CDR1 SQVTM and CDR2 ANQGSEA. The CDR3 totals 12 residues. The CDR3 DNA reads TGCAGCGTTGTACAGGGGAACAATGAGCAGTACTTA. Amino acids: CSVVQGNNEQYL.

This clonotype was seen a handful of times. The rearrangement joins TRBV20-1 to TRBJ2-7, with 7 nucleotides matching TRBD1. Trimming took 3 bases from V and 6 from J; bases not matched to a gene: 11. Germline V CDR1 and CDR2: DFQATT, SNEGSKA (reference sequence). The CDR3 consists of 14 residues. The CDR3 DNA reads TGCAGTGCTAGTAGTACAGGGGCTCTGGGCGAGCAGTACTTC. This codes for CSASSTGALGEQYF.

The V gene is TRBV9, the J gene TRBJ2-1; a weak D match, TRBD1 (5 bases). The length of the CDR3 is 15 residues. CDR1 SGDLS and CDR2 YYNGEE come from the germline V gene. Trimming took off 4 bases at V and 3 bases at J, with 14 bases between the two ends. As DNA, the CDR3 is TGTGCCAGCAGCCTCATGCAGGGAAGCTACAATGAGCAGTTCTTC. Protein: CASSLMQGSYNEQFF.

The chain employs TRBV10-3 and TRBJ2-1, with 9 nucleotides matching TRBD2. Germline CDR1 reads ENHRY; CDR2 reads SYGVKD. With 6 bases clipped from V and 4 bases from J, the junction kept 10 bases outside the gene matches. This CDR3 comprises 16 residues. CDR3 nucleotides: TGTGCCATCAGACCGAAGACTAGCGGAAGTTACAATGAGCAGTTCTTC. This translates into CAIRPKTSGSYNEQFF.

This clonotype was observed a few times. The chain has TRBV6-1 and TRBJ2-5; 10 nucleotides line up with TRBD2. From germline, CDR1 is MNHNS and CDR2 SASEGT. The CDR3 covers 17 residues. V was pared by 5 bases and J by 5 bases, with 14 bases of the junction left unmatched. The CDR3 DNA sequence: TGTGCCAGCAGTCAGTCAATCAGCGGGAGGGCCGAGGAGACCCAGTACTTC. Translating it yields CASSQSISGRAEETQYF.

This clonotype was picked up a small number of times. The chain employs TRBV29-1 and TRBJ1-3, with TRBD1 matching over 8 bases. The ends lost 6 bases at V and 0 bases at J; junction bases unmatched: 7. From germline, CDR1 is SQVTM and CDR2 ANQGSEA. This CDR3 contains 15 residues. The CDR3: CSVSGQEGSGNTIYF. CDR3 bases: TGCAGCGTCTCGGGACAGGAGGGCTCTGGAAACACCATATATTTT.

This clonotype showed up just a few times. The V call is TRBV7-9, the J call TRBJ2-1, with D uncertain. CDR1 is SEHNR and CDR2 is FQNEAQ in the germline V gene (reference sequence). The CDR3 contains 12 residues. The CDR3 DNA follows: TGTGCAGCCCACCGGACCCTCAATGAGCAGTTCTTC. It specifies CAAHRTLNEQFF.

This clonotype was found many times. CDR3: CASSLTGDQPQHF. Here the CDR3 DNA reads TGTGCCAGCAGCTTAACGGGGGACCAGCCCCAGCATTTT. The chain couples TRBV7-2 to TRBJ1-5, with TRBD1 as a possible D gene (5 bases). Between the trimmed V and J ends, which lost 2 bases and 7 bases, there was a span of 9 bases. Germline V gene data show CDR1 as SGHTA and CDR2 as FQGNSA. The CDR3 is 13 residues long.

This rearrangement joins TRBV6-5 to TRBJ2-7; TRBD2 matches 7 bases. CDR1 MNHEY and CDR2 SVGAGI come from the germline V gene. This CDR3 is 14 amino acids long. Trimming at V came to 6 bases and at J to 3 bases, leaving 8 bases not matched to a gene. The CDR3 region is CASSRSGGDYEQYF. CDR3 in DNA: TGTGCCAGCAGCCGCTCTGGGGGGGACTACGAGCAGTACTTC.

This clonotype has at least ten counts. The CDR3 region is CASSLSGYNEQFF. CDR3 bases: TGTGCCAGCAGTTTATCCGGATACAATGAGCAGTTCTTC. The genes are TRBV12-3 or TRBV12-4 and TRBJ2-1, with D uncertain. The CDR3 totals 13 residues. Trimming took off 2 bases at V and 4 bases at J, with 6 bases between the two ends.

CDR3: CASSFMPRGGYTF. In nucleotides, the CDR3 is TGTGCCAGCAGTTTTATGCCTCGGGGTGGCTACACCTTC. V is TRBV27 and J is TRBJ1-2; no clear D. The CDR3 is made up of 13 amino acids. Per the germline V gene, CDR1 is MNHEY and CDR2 is SMNVEV (reference sequence). V shed 3 bases and J shed 7 bases, with 12 bases lying between them.

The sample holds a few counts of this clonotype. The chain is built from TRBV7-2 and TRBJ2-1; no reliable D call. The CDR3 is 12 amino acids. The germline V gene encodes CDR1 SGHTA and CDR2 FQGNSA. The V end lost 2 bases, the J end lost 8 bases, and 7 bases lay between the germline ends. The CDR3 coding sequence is TGTGCCAGCAGCTTATCGTTCTATGAGCAGTTCTTC. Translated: CASSLSFYEQFF.